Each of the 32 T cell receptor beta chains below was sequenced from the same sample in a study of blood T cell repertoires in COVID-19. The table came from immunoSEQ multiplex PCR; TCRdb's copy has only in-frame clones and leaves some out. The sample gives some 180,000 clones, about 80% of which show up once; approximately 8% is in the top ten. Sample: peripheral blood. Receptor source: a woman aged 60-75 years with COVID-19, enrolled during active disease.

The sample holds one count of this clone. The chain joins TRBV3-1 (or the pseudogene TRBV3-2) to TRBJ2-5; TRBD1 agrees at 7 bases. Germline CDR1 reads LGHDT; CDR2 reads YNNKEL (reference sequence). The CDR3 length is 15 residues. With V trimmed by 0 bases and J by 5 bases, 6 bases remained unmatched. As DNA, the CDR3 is TGTGCCAGCAGCCAAGAACACAGGGGCTGGGAGACCCAGTACTTC. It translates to CASSQEHRGWETQYF.

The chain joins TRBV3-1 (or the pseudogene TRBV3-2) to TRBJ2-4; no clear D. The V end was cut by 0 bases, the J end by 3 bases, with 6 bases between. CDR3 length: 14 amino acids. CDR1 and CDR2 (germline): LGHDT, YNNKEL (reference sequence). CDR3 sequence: CASSQEQNKNIQYF. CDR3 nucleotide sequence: TGTGCCAGCAGCCAAGAACAGAACAAAAACATTCAGTACTTC.

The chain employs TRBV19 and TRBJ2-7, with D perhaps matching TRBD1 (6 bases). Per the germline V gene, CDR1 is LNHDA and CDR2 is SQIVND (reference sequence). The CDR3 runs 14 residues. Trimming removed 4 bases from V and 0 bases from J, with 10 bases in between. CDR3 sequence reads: CASSTNRDSYEQYV. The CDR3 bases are TGTGCCAGTAGTACGAACAGGGACTCCTACGAGCAGTACGTC.

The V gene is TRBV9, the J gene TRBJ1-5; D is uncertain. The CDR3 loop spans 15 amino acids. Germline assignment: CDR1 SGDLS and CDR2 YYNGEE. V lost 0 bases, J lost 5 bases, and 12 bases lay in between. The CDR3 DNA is TGTGCCAGCAGCGTAGGTCTGTGGGCACATCAGCCCCAGCATTTT. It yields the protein CASSVGLWAHQPQHF.

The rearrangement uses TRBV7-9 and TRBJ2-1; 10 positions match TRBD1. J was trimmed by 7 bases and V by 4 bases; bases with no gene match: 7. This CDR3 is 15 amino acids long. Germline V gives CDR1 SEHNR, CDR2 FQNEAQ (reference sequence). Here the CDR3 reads CASSSRTGGWNEQFF. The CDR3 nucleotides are TGTGCCAGCAGCTCGCGGACAGGGGGATGGAATGAGCAGTTCTTC.

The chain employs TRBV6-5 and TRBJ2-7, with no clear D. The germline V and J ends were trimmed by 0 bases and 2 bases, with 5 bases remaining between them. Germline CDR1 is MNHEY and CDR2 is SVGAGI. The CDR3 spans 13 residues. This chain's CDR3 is CASSYSSAYEQYF. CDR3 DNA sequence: TGTGCCAGCAGTTACTCGTCAGCCTACGAGCAGTACTTC.

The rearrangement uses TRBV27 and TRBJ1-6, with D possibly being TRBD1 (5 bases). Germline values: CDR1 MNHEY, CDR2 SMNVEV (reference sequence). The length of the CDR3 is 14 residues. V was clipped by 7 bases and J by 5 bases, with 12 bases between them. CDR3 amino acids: CASTQWGDNSPLHF. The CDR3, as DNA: TGTGCCAGCACCCAGTGGGGGGATAATTCACCCCTCCACTTT.

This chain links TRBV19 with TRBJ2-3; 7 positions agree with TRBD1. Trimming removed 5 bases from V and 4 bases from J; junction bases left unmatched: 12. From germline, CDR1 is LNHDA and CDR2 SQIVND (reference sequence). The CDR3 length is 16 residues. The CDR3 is CASSPRTGLNSDTQYF. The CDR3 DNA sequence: TGTGCCAGTAGTCCCAGGACAGGCCTCAACTCAGATACGCAGTATTTT.

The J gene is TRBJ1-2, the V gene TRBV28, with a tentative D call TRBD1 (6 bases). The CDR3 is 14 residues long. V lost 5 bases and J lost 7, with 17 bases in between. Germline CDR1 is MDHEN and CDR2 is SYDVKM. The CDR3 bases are TGTGCCAGCAGTCCCGCCGGGGGGGCTAGTGGCTACACCTTC. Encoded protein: CASSPAGGASGYTF.

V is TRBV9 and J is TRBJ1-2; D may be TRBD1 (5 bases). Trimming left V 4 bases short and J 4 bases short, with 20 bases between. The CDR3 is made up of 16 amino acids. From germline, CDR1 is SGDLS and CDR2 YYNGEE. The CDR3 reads CASSQSGVSFFYGYTF. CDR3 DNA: TGTGCCAGCAGCCAGTCGGGGGTCTCCTTCTTCTATGGCTACACCTTC.

For the CDR3, the DNA is TGTGCCAGCAGCAGGGGTTCCTACGAGCAGTACTTC. Encoded protein: CASSRGSYEQYF. This sequence joins TRBV6-5 and TRBJ2-7; possible D gene TRBD1, 6 bases. V was pared by 6 bases and J by 1 base, with 7 bases between. The CDR3 has 12 amino acids. Germline V gene sequence: CDR1 MNHEY, CDR2 SVGAGI.

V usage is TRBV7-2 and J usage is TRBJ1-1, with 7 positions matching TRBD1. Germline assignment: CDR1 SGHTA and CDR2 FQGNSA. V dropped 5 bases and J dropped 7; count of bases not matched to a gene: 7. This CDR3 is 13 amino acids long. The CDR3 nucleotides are TGTGCCAGCAGCCGGACAGGTAGCGGTGAAGCTTTCTTT. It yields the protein CASSRTGSGEAFF.

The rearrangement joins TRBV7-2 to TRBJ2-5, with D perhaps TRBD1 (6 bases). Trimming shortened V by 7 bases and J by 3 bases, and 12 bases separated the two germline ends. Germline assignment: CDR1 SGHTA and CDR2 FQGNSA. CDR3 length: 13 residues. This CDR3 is CASTPDRKETQYF. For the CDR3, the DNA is TGTGCCAGCACCCCGGACAGAAAAGAGACCCAGTACTTC.

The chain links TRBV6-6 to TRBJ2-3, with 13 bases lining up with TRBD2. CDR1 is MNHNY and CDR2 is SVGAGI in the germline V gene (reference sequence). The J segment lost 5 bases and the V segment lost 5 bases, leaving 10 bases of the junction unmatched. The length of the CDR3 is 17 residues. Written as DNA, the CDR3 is TGTGCCAGCAGTCCCAGGACTAGCGGGAGATCCCAAGATACGCAGTATTTT. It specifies CASSPRTSGRSQDTQYF.

The CDR3 spells CASSIMGLAGGEDTQYF. In DNA form, the CDR3 reads TGTGCCAGTAGTATAATGGGACTAGCGGGGGGTGAAGATACGCAGTATTTT. J is TRBJ2-3 and V is TRBV19; TRBD2 aligns across 15 bases. CDR1 and CDR2 from the germline V gene are LNHDA and SQIVND (reference sequence). The CDR3 consists of 17 residues. V shed 2 bases, J shed 5 bases, and the junction held 5 bases outside the gene matches.

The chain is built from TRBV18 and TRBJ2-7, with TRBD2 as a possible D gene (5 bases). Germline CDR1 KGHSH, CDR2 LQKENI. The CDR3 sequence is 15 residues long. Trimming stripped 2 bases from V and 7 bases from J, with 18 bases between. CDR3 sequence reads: CASSPGKEKRGEQYF. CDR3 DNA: TGTGCCAGCTCACCAGGAAAGGAAAAGAGAGGGGAGCAGTACTTC.

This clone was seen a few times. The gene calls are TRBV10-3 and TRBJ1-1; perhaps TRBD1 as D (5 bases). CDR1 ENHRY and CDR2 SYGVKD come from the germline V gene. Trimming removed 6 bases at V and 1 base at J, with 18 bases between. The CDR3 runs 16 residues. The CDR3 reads CAISPLRDKGNTEAFF. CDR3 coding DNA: TGTGCCATCAGCCCCCTCAGGGATAAAGGGAACACTGAAGCTTTCTTT.

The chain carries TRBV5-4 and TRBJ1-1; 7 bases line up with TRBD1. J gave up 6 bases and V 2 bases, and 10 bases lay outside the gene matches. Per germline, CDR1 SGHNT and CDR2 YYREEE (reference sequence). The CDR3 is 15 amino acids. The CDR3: CASSLQGRRVAEAFF. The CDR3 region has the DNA TGTGCCAGCAGCTTACAGGGGAGAAGAGTGGCTGAAGCTTTCTTT.

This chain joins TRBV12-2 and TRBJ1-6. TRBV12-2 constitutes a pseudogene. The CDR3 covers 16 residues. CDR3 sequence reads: CASRLTGVVYNSPLHF. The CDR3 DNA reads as TGTGCAAGTCGCTTAACGGGGGTAGTCTATAATTCACCCCTCCACTTT.

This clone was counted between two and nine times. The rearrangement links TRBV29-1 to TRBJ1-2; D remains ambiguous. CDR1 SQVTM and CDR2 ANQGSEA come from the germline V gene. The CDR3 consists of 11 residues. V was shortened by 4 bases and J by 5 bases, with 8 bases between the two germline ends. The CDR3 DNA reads TGCAGCGTTGTTACAGAGTATGGCTACACCTTC. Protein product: CSVVTEYGYTF.

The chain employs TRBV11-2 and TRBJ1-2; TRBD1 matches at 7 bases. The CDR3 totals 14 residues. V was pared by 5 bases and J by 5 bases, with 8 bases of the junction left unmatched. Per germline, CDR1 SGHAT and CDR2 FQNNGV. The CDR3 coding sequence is TGTGCCAGCAGCCTTAGCGAGGGACAGTATGGCTACACCTTC. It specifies CASSLSEGQYGYTF.

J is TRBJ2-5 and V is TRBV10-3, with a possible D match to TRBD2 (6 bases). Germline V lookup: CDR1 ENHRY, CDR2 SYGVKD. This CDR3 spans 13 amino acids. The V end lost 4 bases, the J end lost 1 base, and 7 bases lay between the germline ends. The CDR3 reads CAISGTIQETQYF. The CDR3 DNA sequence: TGTGCCATCAGTGGGACTATCCAAGAGACCCAGTACTTC.

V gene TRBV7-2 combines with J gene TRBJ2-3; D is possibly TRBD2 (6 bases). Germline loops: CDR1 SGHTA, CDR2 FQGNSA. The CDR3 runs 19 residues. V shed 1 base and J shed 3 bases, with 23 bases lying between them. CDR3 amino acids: CASSLDPISSGLWTDTQYF. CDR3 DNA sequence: TGTGCCAGCAGCTTAGACCCAATATCCAGCGGGTTATGGACAGATACGCAGTATTTT. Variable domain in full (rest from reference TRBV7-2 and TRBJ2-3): GAGVSQSPSNKVTEKGKDVELRCDPISGHTALYWYRQSLGQGLEFLIYFQGNSAPDKSGLPSDRFSAERTGGSVSTLTIQRTQQEDSAVYLCASSLDPISSGLWTDTQYFGPGTRLTVL.

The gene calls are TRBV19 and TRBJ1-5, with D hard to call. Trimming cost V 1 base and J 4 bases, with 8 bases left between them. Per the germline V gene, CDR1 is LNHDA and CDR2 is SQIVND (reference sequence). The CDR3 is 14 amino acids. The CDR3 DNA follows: TGTGCCAGTAGTATAGTTGGGAGTAATCAGCCCCAGCATTTT. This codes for CASSIVGSNQPQHF. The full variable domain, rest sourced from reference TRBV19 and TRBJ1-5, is DGGITQSPKYLFRKEGQNVTLSCEQNLNHDAMYWYRQDPGQGLRLIYYSQIVNDFQKGDIAEGYSVSREKKESFPLTVTSAQKNPTAFYLCASSIVGSNQPQHFGDGTRLSIL.

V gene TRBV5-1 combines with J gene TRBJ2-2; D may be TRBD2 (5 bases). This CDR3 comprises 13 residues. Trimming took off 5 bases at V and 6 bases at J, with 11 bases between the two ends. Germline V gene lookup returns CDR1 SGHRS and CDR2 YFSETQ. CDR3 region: CASSSTRAGELFF. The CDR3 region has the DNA TGCGCCAGCAGTTCCACTAGGGCCGGGGAGCTGTTTTTT. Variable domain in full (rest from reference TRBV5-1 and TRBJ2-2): KAGVTQTPRYLIKTRGQQVTLSCSPISGHRSVSWYQQTPGQGLQFLFEYFSETQRNKGNFPGRFSGRQFSNSRSEMNVSTLELGDSALYLCASSSTRAGELFFGEGSRLTVL.

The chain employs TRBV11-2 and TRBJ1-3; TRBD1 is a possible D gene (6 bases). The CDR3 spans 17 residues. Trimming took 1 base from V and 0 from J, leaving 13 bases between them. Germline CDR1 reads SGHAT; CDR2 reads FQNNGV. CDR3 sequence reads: CASSLGPDRRSGNTIYF. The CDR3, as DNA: TGTGCCAGCAGCTTAGGTCCCGACAGGCGCTCTGGAAACACCATATATTTT.

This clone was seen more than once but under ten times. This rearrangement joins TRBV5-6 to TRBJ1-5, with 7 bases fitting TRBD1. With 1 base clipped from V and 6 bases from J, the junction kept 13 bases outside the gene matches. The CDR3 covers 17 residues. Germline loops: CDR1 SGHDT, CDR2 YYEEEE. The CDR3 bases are TGTGCCAGCAGCTTGTACCGGGACAGCCTTCGCAGTCAGCCCCAGCATTTT. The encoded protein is CASSLYRDSLRSQPQHF. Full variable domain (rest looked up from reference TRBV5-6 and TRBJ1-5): DAGVTQSPTHLIKTRGQQVTLRCSPKSGHDTVSWYQQALGQGPQFIFQYYEEEERQRGNFPDRFSGHQFPNYSSELNVNALLLGDSALYLCASSLYRDSLRSQPQHFGDGTRLSIL.

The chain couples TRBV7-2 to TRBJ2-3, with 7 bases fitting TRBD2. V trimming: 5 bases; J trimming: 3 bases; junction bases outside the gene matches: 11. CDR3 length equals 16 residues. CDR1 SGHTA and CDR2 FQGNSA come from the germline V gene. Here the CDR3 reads CASSPAGGSRTDTQYF. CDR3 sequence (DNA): TGTGCCAGCAGCCCCGCGGGCGGGAGTCGGACAGATACGCAGTATTTT.

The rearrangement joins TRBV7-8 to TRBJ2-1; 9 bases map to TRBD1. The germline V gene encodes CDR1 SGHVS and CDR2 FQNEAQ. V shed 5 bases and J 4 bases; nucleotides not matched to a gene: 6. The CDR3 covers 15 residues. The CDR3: CASSQLQGAYNEQFF. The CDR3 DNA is TGTGCCAGCAGCCAACTACAGGGGGCTTACAATGAGCAGTTCTTC.

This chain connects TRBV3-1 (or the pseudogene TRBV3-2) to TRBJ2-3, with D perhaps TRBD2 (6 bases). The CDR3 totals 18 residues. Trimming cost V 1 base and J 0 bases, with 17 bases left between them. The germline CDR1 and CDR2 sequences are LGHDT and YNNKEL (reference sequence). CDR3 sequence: CASSQVLLADTSTDTQYF. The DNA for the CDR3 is TGTGCCAGCAGCCAAGTTCTACTAGCAGATACTAGCACAGATACGCAGTATTTT.

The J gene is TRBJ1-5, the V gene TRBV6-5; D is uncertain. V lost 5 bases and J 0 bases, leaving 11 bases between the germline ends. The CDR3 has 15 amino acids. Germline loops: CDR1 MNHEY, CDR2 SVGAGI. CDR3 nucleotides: TGTGCCAGCAGTCCCACAAAAGATAGCAATCAGCCCCAGCATTTT. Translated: CASSPTKDSNQPQHF.

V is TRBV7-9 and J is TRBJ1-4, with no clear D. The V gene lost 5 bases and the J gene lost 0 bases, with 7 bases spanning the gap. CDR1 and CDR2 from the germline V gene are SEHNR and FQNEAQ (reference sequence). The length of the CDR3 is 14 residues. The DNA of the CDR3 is TGTGCCAGCAGCCTATCGGCAACTAATGAAAAACTGTTTTTT. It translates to CASSLSATNEKLFF.